This T cell receptor (beta chain) comes out of a study of response to subunit inactivated influenza vaccine. Study-wide results and caveats: Authors suggested seasonal influenza vaccinations each recruit few new T cells.

V lost 3 bases to trimming and J lost 6 bases, with 10 bases between them. This CDR3 comprises 12 residues. From germline, CDR1 is SGHDT and CDR2 YYEEEE. TCRdb ran MiXCR on the RT-PCR reads and lists one entry per CDR3 protein. The table records approximately 290,000 distinct CDR3 sequences, roughly 22% of them present only once. This clonotype was seen more than once but under ten times. The antigen is unknown. The specimen was PBMCs from blood, collected roughly 20 months after vaccination. The receptor comes from a man aged 50 to 75 who received an inactivated influenza vaccine. The V call is TRBV5-6, the J call TRBJ2-7, with D possibly TRBD1 on 6 matching bases. The CDR3: CASSWTQGEQYF. Here the CDR3 DNA reads TGTGCCAGCAGCTGGACACAGGGCGAGCAGTACTTC.